The next 14 T cell receptor beta chains were all read from a single sample in a study of CD8 T cells in ankylosing spondylitis. TCRdb fed the 5' RACE reads into MiXCR, producing one record per CDR3 protein. The sample lists a few hundred thousand distinct CDR3 sequences; approximately 12% were seen once. The specimen was blood, either unsorted or a sorted T cell fraction (not recorded which). These receptors were collected from a male donor with ankylosing spondylitis or in good health (not recorded which).

This clonotype appeared many times. This chain links TRBV25-1 with TRBJ2-2; D gene ambiguous. The CDR3 covers 15 residues. Germline CDR1 and CDR2: MGHDK and SYGVNS. V was clipped by 1 base and J by 6 bases, with 12 bases between them. The DNA of the CDR3 is TGTGCCAGCAGTGAATTCGCGGAATGGGCCGGGGAGCTGTTTTTT. Translating it yields CASSEFAEWAGELFF.

The chain employs TRBV3-1 and TRBJ1-1, with a weak D call TRBD1 (6 bases). This CDR3 has 13 amino acids. Germline-derived CDR1 and CDR2 are LGHDT and YNNKEL (reference sequence). V lost 1 base to trimming and J lost 9 bases, with 12 bases between them. CDR3 sequence (DNA): TGTGCCAGCAGCCAAGTCTCTGGACAGAAAGCTTTCTTT. Its protein product is CASSQVSGQKAFF. Variable domain in full (rest from reference TRBV3-1 and TRBJ1-1): DTAVSQTPKYLVTQMGNDKSIKCEQNLGHDTMYWYKQDSKKFLKIMFSYNNKELIINETVPNRFSPKSPDKAHLNLHINSLELGDSAVYFCASSQVSGQKAFFGQGTRLTVV.

This clonotype was detected many times. This chain uses TRBV29-1 with TRBJ2-5; 10 bases fit TRBD2. The V gene's germline CDR1 is SQVTM and CDR2 ANQGSEA. V dropped 4 bases and J dropped 2; count of bases not matched to a gene: 7. The CDR3 covers 15 residues. CDR3 nucleotides: TGCAGCGTTGGGTCTCGGACTAGCGGACAAGAGACCCAGTACTTC. This encodes CSVGSRTSGQETQYF. Full variable domain (rest looked up from reference TRBV29-1 and TRBJ2-5): SAVISQKPSRDICQRGTSLTIQCQVDSQVTMMFWYRQQPGQSLTLIATANQGSEATYESGFVIDKFPISRPNLTFSTLTVSNMSPEDSSIYLCSVGSRTSGQETQYFGPGTRLLVL.

This clonotype has more than one count but fewer than ten. The V gene is TRBV5-6, the J gene TRBJ1-2; D uncertain. The germline V gene has CDR1 SGHDT and CDR2 YYEEEE. There are 14 residues in the CDR3. Deletions cut 0 bases from V and 1 base from J, with 7 bases between. The CDR3 bases are TGTGCCAGCAGCTTGGGGACGGATAACTATGGCTACACCTTC. It translates to CASSLGTDNYGYTF.

The chain recombines TRBV5-1 with TRBJ2-1, with TRBD1 as a possible D gene (6 bases). This CDR3 is built from 14 residues. Per germline, CDR1 SGHRS and CDR2 YFSETQ. Trimming shortened V by 5 bases and J by 7 bases, and 16 bases separated the two germline ends. The chain's CDR3 is CASSAFGQLNEQFF. For the CDR3, the DNA is TGCGCCAGCAGTGCGTTCGGACAGCTAAATGAGCAGTTCTTC.

This clonotype showed up many times. V is TRBV5-1 and J is TRBJ2-3, with 12 bases that match TRBD2. The CDR3 loop spans 20 amino acids. Losses at the gene ends were 0 bases for V and 3 bases for J; bases not matched to a gene: 14. The germline CDR1 and CDR2 sequences are SGHRS and YFSETQ. The CDR3 here is CASSLDPPLTSGGSTDTQYF. CDR3 in DNA: TGCGCCAGCAGCTTGGACCCGCCCCTGACTAGCGGGGGATCAACAGATACGCAGTATTTT.

This clonotype showed up many times. V usage is TRBV10-2 and J usage is TRBJ2-7, with D perhaps given as TRBD1 or TRBD2 (5 bases each). V lost 2 bases and J 7 bases, leaving 12 bases between the germline ends. CDR1 is WSHSY, CDR2 SAAADI, per germline. The CDR3 is made up of 13 amino acids. The CDR3: CASSEGTDGEQYF. CDR3 in DNA: TGCGCCAGCAGTGAGGGGACCGATGGAGAGCAGTACTTC.

The rearrangement joins TRBV5-1 to TRBJ2-1; D is ambiguous. This CDR3 comprises 15 residues. The germline V gene encodes CDR1 SGHRS and CDR2 YFSETQ. V lost 1 base to trimming and J lost 6 bases, with 14 bases between them. As DNA, the CDR3 is TGCGCCAGCAGCTTGAGGGCGGTACCGGCCAATGAGCAGTTCTTC. It translates to CASSLRAVPANEQFF. Complete variable domain (other parts from reference TRBV5-1 and TRBJ2-1): KAGVTQTPRYLIKTRGQQVTLSCSPISGHRSVSWYQQTPGQGLQFLFEYFSETQRNKGNFPGRFSGRQFSNSRSEMNVSTLELGDSALYLCASSLRAVPANEQFFGPGTRLTVL.

The rearrangement links TRBV29-1 to TRBJ2-7; TRBD1 matches 7 bases. Germline V gives CDR1 SQVTM, CDR2 ANQGSEA. This CDR3 has 13 amino acids. Trimming cost V 6 bases and J 4 bases; bases outside gene matches: 9. CDR3 loop: CSVNDRAGYEQYF. The DNA of the CDR3 is TGCAGCGTAAATGACAGGGCCGGATACGAGCAGTACTTC.

There are many counts of this clonotype. The V call is TRBV6-1, the J call TRBJ2-7; D tentatively reads TRBD1 or TRBD2 (5 bases each). Germline V gene lookup returns CDR1 MNHNS and CDR2 SASEGT. The CDR3 contains 16 residues. The V and J ends lost 6 bases and 2 bases respectively, with 20 bases between them. The CDR3 DNA sequence: TGTGCCAGCAGAACTGAACGGGACGTTCGGGCCTACGAGCAGTACTTC. Encoded protein: CASRTERDVRAYEQYF.

This clonotype occurred a few times. The J gene is TRBJ1-5, the V gene TRBV29-1; D not resolved. This CDR3 comprises 13 residues. CDR1 is SQVTM and CDR2 is ANQGSEA in the germline V gene. Between the trimmed V and J ends, which lost 6 bases and 4 bases, there was a span of 13 bases. The CDR3: CSVAPDGNQPQHF. As DNA, the CDR3 is TGCAGCGTGGCCCCGGACGGAAATCAGCCCCAGCATTTT.

The chain employs TRBV12-3 or TRBV12-4 and TRBJ1-2; a weak D match, TRBD1 (5 bases). The CDR3 is 16 residues long. V was clipped by 4 bases and J by 6 bases, with 21 bases between them. In nucleotides, the CDR3 is TGTGCCAGCAGTTCTGGGACGTGTGCCAAGGTGGATGGCTACACCTTC. This codes for CASSSGTCAKVDGYTF.

This clonotype was observed many times. The CDR3 nucleotides read TGCAGTGCTAGAGTTGCCCGGACAGGCTACAATGAGCAGTTCTTC. Translating it yields CSARVARTGYNEQFF. V usage is TRBV20-1 and J usage is TRBJ2-1; TRBD1 aligns across 7 bases. CDR1 DFQATT and CDR2 SNEGSKA come from the germline V gene (reference sequence). The trim removed 1 base at V and 3 bases at J, leaving 6 bases unmatched. The CDR3 runs to 15 residues.

CDR3 protein: CASRNRASDGYTF. In DNA, the CDR3 is TGTGCCAGTAGAAACAGGGCCTCCGATGGCTACACCTTC. V and J are TRBV11-2 and TRBJ1-2; possible D gene TRBD1, 6 bases. CDR3 size: 13 residues. In germline, CDR1 is SGHAT, CDR2 FQNNGV. Trimming took 9 bases from V and 6 from J, leaving 17 bases between them.